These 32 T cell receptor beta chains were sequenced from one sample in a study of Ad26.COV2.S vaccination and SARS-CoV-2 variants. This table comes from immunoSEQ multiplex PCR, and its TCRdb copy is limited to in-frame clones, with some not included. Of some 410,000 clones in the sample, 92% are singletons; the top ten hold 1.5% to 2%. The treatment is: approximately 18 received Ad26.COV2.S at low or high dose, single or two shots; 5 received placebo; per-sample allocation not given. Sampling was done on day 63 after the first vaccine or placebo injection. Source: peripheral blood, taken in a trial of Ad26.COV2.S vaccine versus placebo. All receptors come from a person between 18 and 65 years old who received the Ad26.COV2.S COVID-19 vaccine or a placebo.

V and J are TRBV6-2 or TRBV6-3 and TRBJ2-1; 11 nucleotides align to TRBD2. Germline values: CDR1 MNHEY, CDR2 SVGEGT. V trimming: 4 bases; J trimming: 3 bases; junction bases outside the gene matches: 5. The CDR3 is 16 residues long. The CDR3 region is CASSSGTSGSYNEQFF. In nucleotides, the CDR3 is TGTGCCAGCAGTTCCGGGACTAGCGGTAGCTACAATGAGCAGTTCTTC.

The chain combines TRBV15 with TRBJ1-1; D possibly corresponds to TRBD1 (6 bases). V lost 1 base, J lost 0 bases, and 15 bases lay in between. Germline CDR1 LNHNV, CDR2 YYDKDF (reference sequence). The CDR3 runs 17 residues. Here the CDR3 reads CATSRVNYRALNTEAFF. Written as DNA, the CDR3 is TGTGCCACCAGCAGAGTTAATTACAGGGCACTGAACACTGAAGCTTTCTTT.

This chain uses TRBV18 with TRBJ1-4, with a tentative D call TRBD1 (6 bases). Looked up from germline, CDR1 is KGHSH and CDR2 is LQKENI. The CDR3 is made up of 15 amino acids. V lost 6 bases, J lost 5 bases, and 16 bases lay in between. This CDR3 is CASSVQTGSNEKLFF. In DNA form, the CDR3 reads TGTGCCAGCTCCGTTCAGACAGGTTCGAATGAAAAACTGTTTTTT.

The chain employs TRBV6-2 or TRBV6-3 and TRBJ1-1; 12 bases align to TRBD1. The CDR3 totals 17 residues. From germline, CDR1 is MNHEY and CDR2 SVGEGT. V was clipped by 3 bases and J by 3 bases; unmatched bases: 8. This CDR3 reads CASSYFRDRGLDTEAFF. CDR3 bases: TGTGCCAGCAGTTATTTCCGGGACAGGGGGCTTGACACTGAAGCTTTCTTT.

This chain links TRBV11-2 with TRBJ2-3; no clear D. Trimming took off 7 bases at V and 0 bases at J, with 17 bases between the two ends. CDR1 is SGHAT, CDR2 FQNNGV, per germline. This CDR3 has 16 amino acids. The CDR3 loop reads CASTSLWSASTDTQYF. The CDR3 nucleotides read TGTGCCAGCACCAGCCTCTGGAGCGCTAGCACAGATACGCAGTATTTT.

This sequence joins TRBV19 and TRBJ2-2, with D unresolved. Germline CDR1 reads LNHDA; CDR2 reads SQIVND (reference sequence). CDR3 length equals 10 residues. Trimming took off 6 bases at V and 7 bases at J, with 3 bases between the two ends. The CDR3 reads CASRSGELFF. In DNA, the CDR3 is TGTGCCAGTAGAAGCGGGGAGCTGTTTTTT.

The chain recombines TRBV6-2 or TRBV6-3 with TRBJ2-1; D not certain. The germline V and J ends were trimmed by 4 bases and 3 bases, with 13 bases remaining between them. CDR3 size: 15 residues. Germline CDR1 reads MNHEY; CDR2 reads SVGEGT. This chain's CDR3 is CASSSPRSYYNEQFF. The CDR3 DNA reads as TGTGCCAGCAGTTCCCCCCGGTCCTACTACAATGAGCAGTTCTTC.

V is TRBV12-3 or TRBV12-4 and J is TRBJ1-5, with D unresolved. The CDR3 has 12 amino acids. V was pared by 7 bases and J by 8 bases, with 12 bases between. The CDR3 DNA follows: TGTGCCAGCACCCGTGGCCCCGAGCCCCAGCATTTT. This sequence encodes CASTRGPEPQHF.

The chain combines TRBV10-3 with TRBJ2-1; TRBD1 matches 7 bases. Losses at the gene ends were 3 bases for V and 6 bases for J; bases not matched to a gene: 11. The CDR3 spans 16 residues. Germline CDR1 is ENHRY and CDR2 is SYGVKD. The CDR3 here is CAISDDRARRFNEQFF. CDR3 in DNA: TGTGCCATCAGTGACGACAGGGCGAGGAGGTTCAATGAGCAGTTCTTC.

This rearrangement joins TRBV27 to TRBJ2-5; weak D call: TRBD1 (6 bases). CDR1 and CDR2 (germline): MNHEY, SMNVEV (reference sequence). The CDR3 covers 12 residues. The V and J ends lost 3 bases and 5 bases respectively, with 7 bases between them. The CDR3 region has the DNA TGTGCCAGCAGTTTCCAGGGGGAGACCCAGTACTTC. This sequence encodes CASSFQGETQYF.

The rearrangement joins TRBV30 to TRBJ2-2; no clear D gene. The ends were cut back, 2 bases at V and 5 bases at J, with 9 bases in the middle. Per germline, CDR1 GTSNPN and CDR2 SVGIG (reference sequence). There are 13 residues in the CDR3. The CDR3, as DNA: TGTGCCTGGAGTTCACAGAAGACCGGGGAGCTGTTTTTT. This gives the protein CAWSSQKTGELFF.

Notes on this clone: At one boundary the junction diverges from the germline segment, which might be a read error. As DNA, the CDR3 is TGTGCCAGCAGCACCCGGACTAGCGGGGGGTACAACTTC. This codes for CASSTRTSGGYNF. The chain is built from TRBV7-8 and TRBJ2-7, with TRBD2 matching over 14 bases. Germline values: CDR1 SGHVS, CDR2 FQNEAQ. The CDR3 is made up of 13 amino acids.

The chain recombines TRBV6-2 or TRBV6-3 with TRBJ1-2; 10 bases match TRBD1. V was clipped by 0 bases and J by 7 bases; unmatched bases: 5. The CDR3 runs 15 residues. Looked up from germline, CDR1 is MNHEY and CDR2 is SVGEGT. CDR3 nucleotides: TGTGCCAGCAGTTACTCAGTGACAGGGGGCAGTGGCTACACCTTC. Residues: CASSYSVTGGSGYTF.

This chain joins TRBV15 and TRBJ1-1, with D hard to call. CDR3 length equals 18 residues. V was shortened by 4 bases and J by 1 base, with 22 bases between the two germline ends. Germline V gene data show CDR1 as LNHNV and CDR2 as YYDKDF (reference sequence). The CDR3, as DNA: TGTGCCACCAGCACTACCTATGCCAGAAACTTGGAGAACACTGAAGCTTTCTTT. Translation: CATSTTYARNLENTEAFF.

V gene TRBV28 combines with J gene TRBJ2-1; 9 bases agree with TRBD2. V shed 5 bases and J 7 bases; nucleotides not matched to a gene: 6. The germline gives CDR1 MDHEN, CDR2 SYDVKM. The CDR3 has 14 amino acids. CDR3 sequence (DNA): TGTGCCAGCAGTAGCGGGGGGCCTACAAATGAGCAGTTCTTC. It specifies CASSSGGPTNEQFF.

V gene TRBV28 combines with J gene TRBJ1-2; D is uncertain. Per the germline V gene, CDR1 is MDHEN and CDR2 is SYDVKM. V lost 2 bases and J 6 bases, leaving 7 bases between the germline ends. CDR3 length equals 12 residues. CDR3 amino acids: CASSLGEDGYTF. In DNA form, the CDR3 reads TGTGCCAGCAGTTTAGGGGAAGATGGCTACACCTTC.

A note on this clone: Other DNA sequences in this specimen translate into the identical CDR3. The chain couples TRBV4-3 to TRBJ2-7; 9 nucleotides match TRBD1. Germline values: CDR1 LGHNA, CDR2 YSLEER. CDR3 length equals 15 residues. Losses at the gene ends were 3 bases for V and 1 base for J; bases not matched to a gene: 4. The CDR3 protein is CASSHSGTGSYEQYF. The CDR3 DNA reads TGCGCCAGCAGCCACTCCGGGACAGGGTCCTACGAGCAGTACTTC.

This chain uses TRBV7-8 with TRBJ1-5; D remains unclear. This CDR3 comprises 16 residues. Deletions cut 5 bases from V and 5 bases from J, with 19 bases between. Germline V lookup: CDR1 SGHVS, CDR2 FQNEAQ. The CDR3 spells CASSPYGLGSYQPQHF. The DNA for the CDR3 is TGTGCCAGCAGCCCCTACGGACTCGGCAGTTATCAGCCCCAGCATTTT. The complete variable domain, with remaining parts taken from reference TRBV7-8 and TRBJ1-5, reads GAGVSQSPRYKVAKRGQDVALRCDPISGHVSLFWYQQALGQGPEFLTYFQNEAQLDKSGLPSDRFFAERPEGSVSTLKIQRTQQEDSAVYLCASSPYGLGSYQPQHFGDGTRLSIL.

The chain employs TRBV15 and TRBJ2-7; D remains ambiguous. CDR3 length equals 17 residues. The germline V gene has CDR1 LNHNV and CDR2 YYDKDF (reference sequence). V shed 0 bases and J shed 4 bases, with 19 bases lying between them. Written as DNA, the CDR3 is TGTGCCACCAGCAGAGACTCCTTGAGGTATGGTAATTACGAGCAGTACTTC. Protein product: CATSRDSLRYGNYEQYF. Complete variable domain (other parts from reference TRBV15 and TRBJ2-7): DAMVIQNPRYQVTQFGKPVTLSCSQTLNHNVMYWYQQKSSQAPKLLFHYYDKDFNNEADTPDNFQSRRPNTSFCFLDIRSPGLGDTAMYLCATSRDSLRYGNYEQYFGPGTRLTVT.

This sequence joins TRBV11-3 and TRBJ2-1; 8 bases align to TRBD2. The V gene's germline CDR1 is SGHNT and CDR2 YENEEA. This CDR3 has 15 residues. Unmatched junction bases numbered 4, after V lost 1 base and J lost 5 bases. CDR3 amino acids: CASSLVYGGDNEQFF. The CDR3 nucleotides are TGTGCCAGCAGCTTAGTTTACGGGGGGGACAATGAGCAGTTCTTC.

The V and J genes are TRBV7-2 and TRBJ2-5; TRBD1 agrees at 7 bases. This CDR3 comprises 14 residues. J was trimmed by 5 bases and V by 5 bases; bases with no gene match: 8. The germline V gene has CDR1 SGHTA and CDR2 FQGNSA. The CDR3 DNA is TGTGCCAGCAGCCCAGACAGGGATGGGGAGACCCAGTACTTC. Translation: CASSPDRDGETQYF.

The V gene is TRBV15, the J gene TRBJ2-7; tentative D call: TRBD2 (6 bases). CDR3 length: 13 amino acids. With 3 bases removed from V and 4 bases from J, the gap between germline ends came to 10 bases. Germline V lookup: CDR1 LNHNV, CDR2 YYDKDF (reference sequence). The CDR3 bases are TGTGCCACCAGCAGGAGACTAGTTTACGAGCAGTACTTC. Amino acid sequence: CATSRRLVYEQYF.

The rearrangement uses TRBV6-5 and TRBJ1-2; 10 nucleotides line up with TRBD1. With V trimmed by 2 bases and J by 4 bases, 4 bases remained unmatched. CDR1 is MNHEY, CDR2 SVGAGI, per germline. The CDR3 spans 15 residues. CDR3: CASSYDGTGVYGYTF. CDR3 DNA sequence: TGTGCCAGCAGTTACGATGGGACAGGGGTCTATGGCTACACCTTC.

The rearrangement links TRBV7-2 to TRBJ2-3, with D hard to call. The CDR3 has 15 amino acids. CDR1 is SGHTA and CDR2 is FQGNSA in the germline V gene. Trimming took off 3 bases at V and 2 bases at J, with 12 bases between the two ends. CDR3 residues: CASSFIISPTDTQYF. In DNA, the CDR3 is TGTGCCAGCAGCTTTATTATTAGCCCCACAGATACGCAGTATTTT.

CDR3 sequence reads: CATSGEVAGAGYTF. CDR3 nucleotides: TGTGCCACCAGTGGAGAGGTCGCAGGGGCTGGCTACACCTTC. This chain joins TRBV15 and TRBJ1-2, with D possibly being TRBD1 (6 bases). Germline CDR1 and CDR2: LNHNV and YYDKDF (reference sequence). The CDR3 covers 14 residues. V was clipped by 6 bases and J by 7 bases, with 18 bases between them.

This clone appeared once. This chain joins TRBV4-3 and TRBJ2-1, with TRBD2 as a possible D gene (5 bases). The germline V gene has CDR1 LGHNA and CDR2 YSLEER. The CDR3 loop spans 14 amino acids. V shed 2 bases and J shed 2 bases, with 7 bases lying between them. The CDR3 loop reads CASSQSSPYNEQFF. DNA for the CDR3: TGCGCCAGCAGCCAATCTAGCCCCTACAATGAGCAGTTCTTC.

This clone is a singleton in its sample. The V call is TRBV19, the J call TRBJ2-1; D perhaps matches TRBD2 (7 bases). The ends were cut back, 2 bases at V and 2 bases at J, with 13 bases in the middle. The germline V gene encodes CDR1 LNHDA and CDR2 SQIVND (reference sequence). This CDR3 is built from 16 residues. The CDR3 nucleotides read TGTGCCAGTAGTATAAGGGGGGAGGGAACCTACAATGAGCAGTTCTTC. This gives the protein CASSIRGEGTYNEQFF.

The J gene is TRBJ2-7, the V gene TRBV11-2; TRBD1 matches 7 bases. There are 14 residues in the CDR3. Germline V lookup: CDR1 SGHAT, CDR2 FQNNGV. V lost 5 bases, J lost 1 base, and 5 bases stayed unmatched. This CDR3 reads CASSPVGQSYEQYF. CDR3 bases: TGTGCCAGCAGCCCAGTGGGACAGTCCTACGAGCAGTACTTC. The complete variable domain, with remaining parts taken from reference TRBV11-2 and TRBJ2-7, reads EAGVAQSPRYKIIEKRQSVAFWCNPISGHATLYWYQQILGQGPKLLIQFQNNGVVDDSQLPKDRFSAERLKGVDSTLKIQPAKLEDSAVYLCASSPVGQSYEQYFGPGTRLTVT.

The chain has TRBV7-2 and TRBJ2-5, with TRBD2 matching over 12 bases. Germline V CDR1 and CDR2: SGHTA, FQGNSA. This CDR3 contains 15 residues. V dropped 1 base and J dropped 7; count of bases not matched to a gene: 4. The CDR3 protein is CASSLEASGGGTQYF. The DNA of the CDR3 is TGTGCCAGCAGCTTAGAGGCTAGCGGGGGGGGGACCCAGTACTTC. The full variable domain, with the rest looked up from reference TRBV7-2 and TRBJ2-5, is GAGVSQSPSNKVTEKGKDVELRCDPISGHTALYWYRQSLGQGLEFLIYFQGNSAPDKSGLPSDRFSAERTGGSVSTLTIQRTQQEDSAVYLCASSLEASGGGTQYFGPGTRLLVL.

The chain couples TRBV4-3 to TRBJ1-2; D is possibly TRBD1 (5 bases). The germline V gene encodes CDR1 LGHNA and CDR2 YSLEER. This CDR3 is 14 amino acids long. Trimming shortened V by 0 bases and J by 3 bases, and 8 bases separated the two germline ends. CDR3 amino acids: CASSQDSGHYGYTF. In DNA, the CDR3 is TGCGCCAGCAGCCAAGATTCGGGACACTATGGCTACACCTTC.

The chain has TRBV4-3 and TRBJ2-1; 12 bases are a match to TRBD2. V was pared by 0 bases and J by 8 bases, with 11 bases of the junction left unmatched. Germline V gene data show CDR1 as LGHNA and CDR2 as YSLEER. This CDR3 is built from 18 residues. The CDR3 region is CASSQDPPSGGASYEQFF. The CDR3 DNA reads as TGCGCCAGCAGCCAAGACCCCCCTAGCGGGGGGGCCTCCTATGAGCAGTTCTTC.

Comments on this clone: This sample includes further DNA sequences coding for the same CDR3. As DNA, the CDR3 is TGTGCCAGTAGTATAATAGGTGATGAGCAGTACTTC. Encoded protein: CASSIIGDEQYF. The chain recombines TRBV19 with TRBJ2-7; D gene ambiguous. Trimming cost V 2 bases and J 7 bases, with 9 bases left between them. CDR1 is LNHDA and CDR2 is SQIVND in the germline V gene (reference sequence). The CDR3 contains 12 residues.